The 23 T cell receptor beta chains given below trace back to one sample, sequenced in a study of T cells after yellow fever vaccination. TCRdb re-derived calls from the 5' RACE reads in MiXCR, one entry per CDR3 protein. The data show a few hundred thousand distinct CDR3 sequences, with 8.7% seen just once and about a sixth held by the top ten. The sample was PBMCs, taken on the day of the first yellow fever vaccination. The receptor set was obtained from a man between 18 and 35 years old who received the YFV17D yellow fever vaccine.

CDR3 amino acids: CASTHLLPGTQNEQFF. For the CDR3, the DNA is TGTGCCAGCACCCACTTACTACCGGGGACTCAGAATGAGCAGTTCTTC. The chain uses TRBV6-1 and TRBJ2-1; D is possibly TRBD2 (6 bases). CDR1 is MNHNS and CDR2 is SASEGT in the germline V gene. V was shortened by 7 bases and J by 7 bases, with 23 bases between the two germline ends. CDR3 length: 16 amino acids.

This clonotype was counted between two and nine times. This chain joins TRBV6-5 and TRBJ2-1; possible D gene TRBD2, 6 bases. The V and J ends lost 0 bases and 2 bases respectively, with 11 bases between them. Germline lookup yields CDR1 MNHEY and CDR2 SVGAGI. The CDR3 runs to 16 residues. CDR3 DNA sequence: TGTGCCAGCAGTTACTCGATATGGGGGGCCTACAATGAGCAGTTCTTC. Residues: CASSYSIWGAYNEQFF.

The chain has TRBV20-1 and TRBJ2-3; the D is unclear. This CDR3 is 13 amino acids long. From germline, CDR1 is DFQATT and CDR2 SNEGSKA (reference sequence). The V gene lost 4 bases and the J gene lost 0 bases, with 8 bases spanning the gap. In nucleotides, the CDR3 is TGCAGTGCTAAGGGCCCTAGCACAGATACGCAGTATTTT. It encodes CSAKGPSTDTQYF.

This clonotype was seen only a few times. The chain recombines TRBV15 with TRBJ1-1, with D unresolved. The germline V gene has CDR1 LNHNV and CDR2 YYDKDF (reference sequence). Deletions cut 0 bases from V and 8 bases from J, with 10 bases between. The CDR3 length is 13 residues. The CDR3 DNA is TGTGCCACCAGCAGAGAAGGAGTTGGAGAAGCTTTCTTT. It specifies CATSREGVGEAFF.

A few counts support this clonotype. The chain carries TRBV20-1 and TRBJ2-1, with 7 bases matching TRBD1. With V trimmed by 5 bases and J by 4 bases, 8 bases remained unmatched. The length of the CDR3 is 14 residues. Germline V gene sequence: CDR1 DFQATT, CDR2 SNEGSKA (reference sequence). The CDR3 region is CSALTGLAYNEQFF. The CDR3 DNA follows: TGCAGTGCTCTGACAGGGCTCGCGTACAATGAGCAGTTCTTC.

This clonotype was detected a few times. V gene TRBV18 combines with J gene TRBJ2-1, with 7 positions matching TRBD1. The CDR3 has 15 amino acids. The junction had 7 bases not matched to a gene; V was cut back by 3 bases and J by 5 bases. Germline-derived CDR1 and CDR2 are KGHSH and LQKENI. CDR3: CASSPLGTVHNEQFF. The CDR3, as DNA: TGTGCCAGCTCACCCCTCGGGACAGTTCACAATGAGCAGTTCTTC.

This clonotype was seen a few times. This rearrangement joins TRBV5-4 to TRBJ2-5; a weak D match, TRBD1 (5 bases). CDR1 SGHNT and CDR2 YYREEE come from the germline V gene (reference sequence). The CDR3 is 14 residues long. Between the trimmed V and J ends, which lost 2 bases and 4 bases, there was a span of 12 bases. The CDR3 spells CASSFQGATETQYF. In DNA, the CDR3 is TGTGCCAGCAGCTTTCAGGGTGCCACAGAGACCCAGTACTTC.

This clonotype has a handful of counts. The chain recombines TRBV2 with TRBJ2-5; D is uncertain. The CDR3 covers 13 residues. Trimming removed 8 bases from V and 4 bases from J, with 14 bases in between. Germline values: CDR1 SNHLY, CDR2 FYNNEI. The DNA for the CDR3 is TGTGCCAGCGCTGGGAACATGGGAGAGACCCAGTACTTC. This gives the protein CASAGNMGETQYF.

This clonotype was detected a few times. This chain uses TRBV7-2 with TRBJ2-5, with TRBD1 matching 8 bases. V was pared by 5 bases and J by 5 bases, with 10 bases of the junction left unmatched. There are 15 residues in the CDR3. Germline assignment: CDR1 SGHTA and CDR2 FQGNSA. CDR3 residues: CASSPWTGPGETQYF. The DNA of the CDR3 is TGTGCCAGCAGCCCCTGGACAGGGCCAGGGGAGACCCAGTACTTC. The variable domain in full, completed from reference TRBV7-2 and TRBJ2-5, reads GAGVSQSPSNKVTEKGKDVELRCDPISGHTALYWYRQSLGQGLEFLIYFQGNSAPDKSGLPSDRFSAERTGGSVSTLTIQRTQQEDSAVYLCASSPWTGPGETQYFGPGTRLLVL.

The CDR3 sequence is CASSRSRQGVDTQYF. In nucleotides, the CDR3 is TGTGCCAGCAGCCGGTCTCGACAGGGAGTGGATACGCAGTATTTT. The chain joins TRBV7-2 to TRBJ2-3; 7 nucleotides align to TRBD1. This CDR3 contains 15 residues. The V gene's germline CDR1 is SGHTA and CDR2 FQGNSA. With V trimmed by 5 bases and J by 6 bases, 11 bases remained unmatched.

The V call is TRBV4-2, the J call TRBJ1-2; D not certain. The germline CDR1 and CDR2 sequences are LGHNA and YNFKEQ. The germline V and J ends were trimmed by 0 bases and 8 bases, with 13 bases remaining between them. This CDR3 has 14 amino acids. The CDR3 region is CASSQDLEVPGYTF. In nucleotides, the CDR3 is TGTGCCAGCAGCCAAGATCTTGAGGTTCCAGGCTACACCTTC.

There are many counts of this clonotype. V usage is TRBV7-6 and J usage is TRBJ1-6; no reliable D call. This CDR3 spans 14 amino acids. Per the germline V gene, CDR1 is SGHVS and CDR2 is FNYEAQ. Trimming removed 2 bases from V and 8 bases from J, with 10 bases in between. This CDR3 is CASSLRVNDSPLHF. In nucleotides, the CDR3 is TGTGCCAGCAGCTTACGAGTTAATGATTCACCCCTCCACTTT.

There are a few counts of this clonotype. The CDR3 DNA reads as TGTGCCAGCAGTTTTTACGGACTAGCGGGGGCCACAGATACGCAGTATTTT. It translates to CASSFYGLAGATDTQYF. This chain joins TRBV27 and TRBJ2-3; 13 bases are shared with TRBD2. The CDR3 length is 17 residues. Germline V lookup: CDR1 MNHEY, CDR2 SMNVEV (reference sequence). V trimming: 3 bases; J trimming: 2 bases; junction bases outside the gene matches: 5.

The genes are TRBV4-3 and TRBJ1-2; D may be TRBD1 (6 bases). This CDR3 region has 15 residues. Germline lookup yields CDR1 LGHNA and CDR2 YSLEER. Trimming took off 1 base at V and 0 bases at J, with 9 bases between the two ends. CDR3 region: CASSQVDSPNYGYTF. The CDR3 DNA reads TGCGCCAGCAGCCAAGTGGACAGTCCTAACTATGGCTACACCTTC.

This clonotype was detected a few times. V is TRBV6-2 or TRBV6-3 and J is TRBJ1-2; TRBD1 is a possible D gene (5 bases). V dropped 4 bases and J dropped 1 base, with 19 bases sitting between them. CDR3 length equals 17 residues. The germline CDR1 and CDR2 sequences are MNHEY and SVGEGT. The CDR3 region has the DNA TGTGCCAGCAGTTCCCGCTCTAACACAGGAGATAACTATGGCTACACCTTC. Translating gives CASSSRSNTGDNYGYTF.

Ten or more counts support this clonotype. The CDR3 DNA is TGTGCCAGCAGTCCCCGCGGGAACCGGGTGGTCGGGGAGCTGTTTTTT. This encodes CASSPRGNRVVGELFF. The chain joins TRBV12-3 or TRBV12-4 to TRBJ2-2; tentative D call: TRBD2 (6 bases). The V end was cut by 5 bases, the J end by 7 bases, with 20 bases between. This CDR3 region has 16 residues.

The V call is TRBV15, the J call TRBJ1-3, with TRBD1 as a possible D gene (6 bases). Trimming took 2 bases from V and 4 from J, leaving 9 bases between them. Germline values: CDR1 LNHNV, CDR2 YYDKDF (reference sequence). The CDR3 spans 14 residues. The CDR3 protein is CATSRTGSGNTIYF. The CDR3 DNA follows: TGTGCCACCAGCAGAACAGGGTCGGGAAACACCATATATTTT.

This clonotype was picked up a small number of times. The chain couples TRBV20-1 to TRBJ2-5, with TRBD2 identical over 9 bases. The CDR3 covers 16 residues. Trimming at V came to 4 bases and at J to 2 bases, leaving 11 bases not matched to a gene. CDR1 is DFQATT, CDR2 SNEGSKA, per germline (reference sequence). This CDR3 reads CSAIGGGAGYQETQYF. The CDR3, as DNA: TGCAGTGCTATTGGCGGGGGGGCAGGGTATCAAGAGACCCAGTACTTC.

Only a few counts were recorded for this clonotype. The chain carries TRBV6-1 and TRBJ1-4, with 9 positions matching TRBD1. The CDR3 has 17 residues. Germline CDR1 is MNHNS and CDR2 is SASEGT. Trimming removed 6 bases from V and 3 bases from J; junction bases left unmatched: 11. The CDR3 bases are TGTGCCAGCAGCCCCGGGACAGGGATGCGAGCTAATGAAAAACTGTTTTTT. Protein: CASSPGTGMRANEKLFF.

J is TRBJ2-3 and V is TRBV6-2 or TRBV6-3; no clear D gene. The length of the CDR3 is 15 residues. V shed 5 bases and J shed 5 bases, with 17 bases lying between them. Looked up from germline, CDR1 is MNHEY and CDR2 is SVGEGT. DNA of the CDR3: TGTGCCAGCAGTCCCGGATTGCGGCCCGTAGATACGCAGTATTTT. This codes for CASSPGLRPVDTQYF.

The rearrangement uses TRBV6-5 and TRBJ2-7; D might be TRBD2 (5 bases). The V gene's germline CDR1 is MNHEY and CDR2 SVGAGI. Trimming stripped 0 bases from V and 3 bases from J, with 12 bases between. CDR3 length: 15 residues. CDR3 sequence (DNA): TGTGCCAGCAGTTACTCGGGAGTCCGAGGCTACGAGCAGTACTTC. Residues: CASSYSGVRGYEQYF.

The V gene is TRBV5-1, the J gene TRBJ1-2; 8 bases match TRBD1. There are 13 residues in the CDR3. Germline V CDR1 and CDR2: SGHRS, YFSETQ. V lost 4 bases to trimming and J lost 3 bases; unmatched junction nucleotides: 2. The DNA of the CDR3 is TGCGCCAGCAGCACACAGGGGGACTATGGCTACACCTTC. Translated, it gives CASSTQGDYGYTF.

This clonotype was found many times. The V gene is TRBV12-3 or TRBV12-4, the J gene TRBJ2-5; 8 bases are a match to TRBD2. Trimming removed 5 bases from V and 5 bases from J; junction bases left unmatched: 7. The CDR3 spans 14 residues. For the CDR3, the DNA is TGTGCCAGCAGTCGCCTCCGGGGGGGGGAGACCCAGTACTTC. As protein: CASSRLRGGETQYF.